The rows below give T cell receptor beta chains drawn from one sample of a study of shared clonotypes between healthy human individuals. Assay: immunoSEQ multiplex PCR; the TCRdb copy retains only in-frame clones and omits some. The table includes over a million clones, approximately 98% detected once. Sample: naive CD4+ T cells sorted from blood. Receptors were obtained from a man aged 25-40 years in good health. CDR3s include the opening cysteine and the closing phenylalanine or tryptophan. The D gene is left open where the match is weak. Size values are once, few and many counts, or a class for expanded clones, and some rows have none.

.	TRBD2	TRBV4-1	TRBJ2-7	TGCGCCAGCAGCCAAGACGGGCATCCGGGAGGAGGCGAGCAGTACTTC	CASSQDGHPGGGEQYF
.	.	TRBV10-3	TRBJ2-1	TGTGCCATCACCCCGGGGGCAGGGAGTCCGTTCTTC	CAITPGAGSPFF
.	TRBD2	TRBV7-2	TRBJ2-2	TGTGCCAGCAGCTTAGCACAGTCGGGCGGGAGAATAGGCGGGGAGCTGTTTTTT	CASSLAQSGGRIGGELFF
.	.	TRBV10-3	TRBJ1-3	TGTGCCATCAGTGATGCGTGGGCCGACGGAAACACCATATATTTT	CAISDAWADGNTIYF
.	.	TRBV7-9	TRBJ1-4	TGTGCCAGCAGCCGAGACCTCCGACAGGACTTTAATGAAAAACTGTTTTTT	CASSRDLRQDFNEKLFF
.	.	TRBV5-1	TRBJ1-1	TGCGCCAGCAGCTCCCGGGGGCAGGGAGACACTGAAGCTTTCTTT	CASSSRGQGDTEAFF
.	.	TRBV28	TRBJ2-7	TGTGCCAGCAGTTTCTCCGGGGTATTCTCCTACGAGCAGTACTTC	CASSFSGVFSYEQYF
.	.	TRBV2	TRBJ1-2	TGTGCCAGCAGTGCCAGGGTTCATTATGGCTACACCTTC	CASSARVHYGYTF
.	TRBD2	TRBV28	TRBJ2-2	TGTGCCAGCAGTTCCCCCGGGACTACCCCGACCGGGGAGCTGTTTTTT	CASSSPGTTPTGELFF
once	.	TRBV1	TRBJ2-5	TGCACCAGCAGCCAAGTCGTCGACCAAGAAGAGACCCAGTACTTC	CTSSQVVDQEETQYF
.	.	TRBV2	TRBJ1-1	TGTGCCTGTAGTGGTGGGAACACTGAAGCTTTCTTT	CACSGGNTEAFF
.	TRBD1	TRBV5-1	TRBJ2-7	TGCGCCAGCAGCTTGGGGCTAGGATCGGACAGGGGTCACGAGCAGTACTTC	CASSLGLGSDRGHEQYF
.	.	TRBV28	TRBJ2-6	TGTGCCAGCAGAACAGGGTTCTCTGGGGCCAACGTCCTGACTTTC	CASRTGFSGANVLTF
.	.	TRBV28	TRBJ2-3	TGTGCCAGCAGTTCCCCGACAGGCACAGATACGCAGTATTTT	CASSSPTGTDTQYF
.	TRBD2	TRBV28	TRBJ2-7	TGTGCCAGCAGTTATGCGGGAGCCCCGGGGCAGTACTTC	CASSYAGAPGQYF
.	TRBD1	TRBV5-5	TRBJ2-1	TGTGCCAGCAGCGCCGGGACAGGGGGCTACAATGAGCAGTTCTTC	CASSAGTGGYNEQFF
.	.	TRBV5-5	TRBJ2-1	TGTGCCAGCAGCTTCCAGGGTTCCTACAATGAGCAGTTCTTC	CASSFQGSYNEQFF
.	TRBD1	TRBV28	TRBJ2-2	TGTGCCAGCAGTCAACTGGGACAGGGGTTCACCGGGGAGCTGTTTTTT	CASSQLGQGFTGELFF
once	.	TRBV28	TRBJ1-2	TGTGCCAGCTTAGGCTTTAACTATGGCTACACCTTC	CASLGFNYGYTF
.	TRBD1	TRBV5-1	TRBJ2-7	TGCGCCAGCAGCTCCGGGACAGACGAGCAGTACTTC	CASSSGTDEQYF
.	TRBD2	TRBV27	TRBJ2-7	TGTGCCAGCAGTCTTAGCGGGAGGGCCTACGAGCAGTACTTC	CASSLSGRAYEQYF
.	TRBD2	TRBV11-2	TRBJ2-7	TGTGCCAGCAGCTTGGGGGGGTTCGAGCAGTACTTC	CASSLGGFEQYF
.	TRBD2	TRBV4-2	TRBJ2-5	TGTGCCAGCAGCCCAGATCCGGGACTAGCGCCTCAGACCCAGTACTTC	CASSPDPGLAPQTQYF
.	.	TRBV28	TRBJ2-7	TGTGCCAGCAGTCCAGCGGGTCCTATTATGTACGAGCAGTACTTC	CASSPAGPIMYEQYF
.	.	TRBV30	TRBJ1-1	TGTGCCTGGAGACTGAACACTGAAGCTTTCTTT	CAWRLNTEAFF
.	TRBD1	TRBV2	TRBJ2-1	TGTGCCAGCAGTGAAGCGCTTAGGGGGCGCTCCTACAATGAGCAGTTCTTC	CASSEALRGRSYNEQFF
.	TRBD2	TRBV2	TRBJ2-1	TGTGCCAGCAGTGGGGGGACTAGCGGGAGAGTGCAGTTCTTC	CASSGGTSGRVQFF
.	.	TRBV5-4	TRBJ2-1	TGTGCCAGCAGCTTTAGGACAACTTACAATGAGCAGTTCTTC	CASSFRTTYNEQFF
.	.	TRBV29-1	TRBJ2-3	TGCAGCGTTGAAGATAGGCGATCACGCTTCACAGATACGCAGTATTTT	CSVEDRRSRFTDTQYF
.	TRBD1	TRBV18	TRBJ2-1	TGTGCCAGCTCACCACCGACAGGGGGGCTTCATGAGCAGTTCTTC	CASSPPTGGLHEQFF
.	.	TRBV9	TRBJ2-1	TGTGCCAGCAGCATCCGGGACAATGAGCAGTTCTTC	CASSIRDNEQFF
.	TRBD2	TRBV6-1	TRBJ2-1	TGTGCCAGCCGCCGGGGAGCGGGGAACTACAATGAGCAGTTCTTC	CASRRGAGNYNEQFF
.	.	TRBV19	TRBJ2-2	TGTGCCAGTTTCATGGGACCCGGGGAGCTGTTTTTT	CASFMGPGELFF
.	.	TRBV15	TRBJ2-7	TGTGCCACCAGCAGAGATACAGGACTATCCTACGAGCAGTACTTC	CATSRDTGLSYEQYF
.	.	TRBV5-1	TRBJ2-4	TGCGCCAGCAGCTTGTCAGGAGGGAACATTCAGTACTTC	CASSLSGGNIQYF
.	.	TRBV5-1	TRBJ2-7	TGCGCCAGCAGCAGCTATGGAAAGGGGCTCTACGAGCAGTACTTC	CASSSYGKGLYEQYF
.	TRBD1	TRBV4-1	TRBJ2-7	TGCGCCAGCAGAAGGGCAGGGGGTGACTCCTACGAGCAGTACTTC	CASRRAGGDSYEQYF
.	.	TRBV6-6	TRBJ2-3	TGTGCCAGCAGTTACGGATCTAGCACAGATACGCAGTATTTT	CASSYGSSTDTQYF
once	.	TRBV6-1	TRBJ1-1	TGTGCCAGCCTACGAGGGCAGAACACTGAAGCTTTCTTT	CASLRGQNTEAFF
once	.	TRBV21-1	TRBJ2-7	TGTGCCAGCTACAGGGCTAGCGGGTGCTACGAGCAGTACTTC	CASYRASGCYEQYF
.	TRBD1	TRBV7-6	TRBJ1-1	TGTGCCAGCAGCTTACGAACAGGGGGTTTTGGCCGGAACCCTGAAGCTTTCTTT	CASSLRTGGFGRNPEAFF
.	TRBD1	TRBV5-1	TRBJ1-5	TGCGCCAGCAGCACCGGGACAGGGGGCCAGCCCCAGCATTTT	CASSTGTGGQPQHF
.	TRBD1	TRBV28	TRBJ2-7	TGTGCCAGCAGTTCGGGACAGGGGGTTGGGGAGCAGTACTTC	CASSSGQGVGEQYF
.	TRBD1	TRBV18	TRBJ2-7	TGTGCCAGCTCACCTATCACAGGGGCCTTCTACGAGCAGTACTTC	CASSPITGAFYEQYF
.	TRBD2	TRBV6-5	TRBJ2-7	TGTGCCAGCAGTCTAGCGGGTCCCTACGAGCAGTACTTC	CASSLAGPYEQYF
.	TRBD1	TRBV27	TRBJ2-1	TGTGCCAGCAGATCCCACCCGGGACAGGGTAACAATGAGCAGTTCTTC	CASRSHPGQGNNEQFF
.	TRBD2	TRBV27	TRBJ2-1	TGTGCCAGCAGTTTGCTAGCGGGAAGCTCCTACAATGAGCAGTTCTTC	CASSLLAGSSYNEQFF
.	TRBD2	TRBV5-1	TRBJ2-5	TGCGCCAGCAGCCCGGGACTAGCGGGAATTGGGACCCAGTACTTC	CASSPGLAGIGTQYF